This T cell receptor beta chain came from a study of blood T cell repertoires in COVID-19. Study-wide context: The samples span acute and convalescent COVID-19 from the United States, Italy and Spain. Sources were T cells, B-cell-depleted T cells, or PBMCs; the material itself was cDNA or gDNA.

This CDR3 comprises 14 residues. Trimming shortened V by 7 bases and J by 4 bases, and 11 bases separated the two germline ends. The V gene's germline CDR1 is LNHDA and CDR2 SQIVND (reference sequence). Per the original data handling: Nucleated cell counts were estimated from reference gene primer amplification. Data came from immunoSEQ multiplex PCR; TCRdb stores just in-frame clones and leaves some out. From that table come the V and J calls and clone size; the DNA was used to work out D and trimming. The data contain under 130,000 clones, around 86% of them singletons. This clone occurred once. The sequence came from a man in his fifties or sixties with acute or convalescent COVID-19. The sample comprised peripheral blood. The chain uses TRBV19 and TRBJ2-6; no reliable D call. The CDR3: CASTPGPGANVLTF. The CDR3 nucleotides read TGTGCCAGTACCCCAGGCCCAGGGGCCAACGTCCTGACTTTC.